A single TCR beta chain is shown here with its context. This CDR3 has 15 amino acids. Losses at the gene ends were 4 bases for V and 3 bases for J; bases not matched to a gene: 8. The germline CDR1 and CDR2 sequences are SGDLS and YYNGEE. This entry comes from a study of beta chain features in type 1 diabetes. Study information: All samples yielded over 95,000,000 examined sorted cells.

The single heparinised draw taken from each donor contained around 100 mL of blood on average. Sequencing targeted expressed TCRB transcripts, as all isolated RNA had been reverse transcribed. Produced via immunoSEQ multiplex PCR; TCRdb's table is partial and in-frame only. The sample holds about 290,000 clones, under 8.5% seen once. The V call is TRBV9, the J call TRBJ1-1; TRBD1 matches at 8 bases. Sequencing used central memory CD4+ T cells from blood. This receptor was taken from a woman under 30 in good health. DNA of the CDR3: TGTGCCAGCAGCAATCATGAACAGGGGGACACTGAAGCTTTCTTT. This encodes CASSNHEQGDTEAFF. The full variable domain, its missing parts supplied by reference TRBV9 and TRBJ1-1, is DSGVTQTPKHLITATGQRVTLRCSPRSGDLSVYWYQQSLDQGLQFLIQYYNGEERAKGNILERFSAQQFPDLHSELNLSSLELGDSALYFCASSNHEQGDTEAFFGQGTRLTVV.